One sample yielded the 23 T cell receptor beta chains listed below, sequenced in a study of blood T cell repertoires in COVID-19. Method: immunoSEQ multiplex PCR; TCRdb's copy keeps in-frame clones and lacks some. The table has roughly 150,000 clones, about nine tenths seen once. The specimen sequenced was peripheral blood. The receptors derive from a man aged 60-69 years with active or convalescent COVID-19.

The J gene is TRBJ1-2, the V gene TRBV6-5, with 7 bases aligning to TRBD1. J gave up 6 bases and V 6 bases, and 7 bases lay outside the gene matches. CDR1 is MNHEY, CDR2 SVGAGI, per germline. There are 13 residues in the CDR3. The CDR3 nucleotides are TGTGCCAGCAGCCGGGGGACAGTTGATGGCTACACCTTC. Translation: CASSRGTVDGYTF.

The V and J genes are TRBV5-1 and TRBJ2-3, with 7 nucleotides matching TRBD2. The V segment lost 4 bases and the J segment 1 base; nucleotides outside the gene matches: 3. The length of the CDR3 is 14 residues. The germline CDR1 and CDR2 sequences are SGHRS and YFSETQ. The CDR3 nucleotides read TGCGCCAGCAGCAACGCGGGGGGCACAGATACGCAGTATTTT. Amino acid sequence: CASSNAGGTDTQYF. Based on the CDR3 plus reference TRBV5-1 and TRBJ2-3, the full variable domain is KAGVTQTPRYLIKTRGQQVTLSCSPISGHRSVSWYQQTPGQGLQFLFEYFSETQRNKGNFPGRFSGRQFSNSRSEMNVSTLELGDSALYLCASSNAGGTDTQYFGPGTRLTVL.

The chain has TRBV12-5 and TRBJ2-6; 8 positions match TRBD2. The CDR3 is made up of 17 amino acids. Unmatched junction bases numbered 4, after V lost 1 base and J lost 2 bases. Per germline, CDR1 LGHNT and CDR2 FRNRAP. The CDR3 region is CASGLGFSGTGANVLTF. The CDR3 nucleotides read TGTGCTAGTGGTTTGGGGTTTAGCGGGACTGGGGCCAACGTCCTGACTTTC.

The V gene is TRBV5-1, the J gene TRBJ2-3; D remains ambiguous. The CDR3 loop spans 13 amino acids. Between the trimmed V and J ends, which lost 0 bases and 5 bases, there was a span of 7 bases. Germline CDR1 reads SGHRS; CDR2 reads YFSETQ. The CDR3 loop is CASSLVRLDTQYF. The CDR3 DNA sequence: TGCGCCAGCAGCTTGGTGCGATTAGATACGCAGTATTTT.

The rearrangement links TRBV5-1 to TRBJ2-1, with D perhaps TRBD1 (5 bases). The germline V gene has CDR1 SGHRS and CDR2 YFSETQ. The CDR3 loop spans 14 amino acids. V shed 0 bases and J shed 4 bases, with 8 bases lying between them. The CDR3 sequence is CASSLDAGYNEQFF. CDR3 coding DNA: TGCGCCAGCAGCTTGGACGCAGGGTACAATGAGCAGTTCTTC.

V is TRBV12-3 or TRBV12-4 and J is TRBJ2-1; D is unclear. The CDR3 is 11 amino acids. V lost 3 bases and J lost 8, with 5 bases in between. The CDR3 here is CASSLRDEQFF. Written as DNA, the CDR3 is TGTGCCAGCAGTTTGAGAGATGAGCAGTTCTTC.

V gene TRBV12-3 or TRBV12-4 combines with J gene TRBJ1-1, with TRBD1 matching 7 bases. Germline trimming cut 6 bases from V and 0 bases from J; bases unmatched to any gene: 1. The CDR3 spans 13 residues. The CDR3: CASRGQMNTEAFF. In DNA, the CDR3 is TGTGCCAGCAGGGGACAGATGAACACTGAAGCTTTCTTT.

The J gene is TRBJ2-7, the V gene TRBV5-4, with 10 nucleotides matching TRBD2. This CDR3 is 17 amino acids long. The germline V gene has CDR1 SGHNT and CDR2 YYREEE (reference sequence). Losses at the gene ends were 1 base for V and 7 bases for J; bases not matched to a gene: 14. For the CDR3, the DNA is TGTGCCAGCAGCTTGCCTCTCCGGGCTAGCGGGAGCGGGGAGCAGTACTTC. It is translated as CASSLPLRASGSGEQYF.

The CDR3 nucleotides are TGTGCTAGACGACAGGGGGCCCACTCCTACGAGCAGTACTTC. Translation: CARRQGAHSYEQYF. This sequence joins TRBV12-5 and TRBJ2-7; 10 bases align to TRBD1. The junction had 5 bases not matched to a gene; V was cut back by 9 bases and J by 0 bases. The CDR3 length is 14 residues. From germline, CDR1 is LGHNT and CDR2 FRNRAP.

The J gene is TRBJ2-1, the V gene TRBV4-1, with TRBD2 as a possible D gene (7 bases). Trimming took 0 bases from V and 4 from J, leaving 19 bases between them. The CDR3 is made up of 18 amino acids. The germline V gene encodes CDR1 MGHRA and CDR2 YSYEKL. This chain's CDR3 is CASSQDRYSGGRYNEQFF. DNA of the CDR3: TGCGCCAGCAGCCAAGATCGGTACTCCGGGGGGCGTTACAATGAGCAGTTCTTC.

This chain's CDR3 is CASSGRQGSSGNTIYF. The CDR3 DNA is TGTGCCAGCAGCGGAAGACAGGGATCATCTGGAAACACCATATATTTT. The rearrangement uses TRBV9 and TRBJ1-3; the match to TRBD1 covers 7 bases. The CDR3 sequence is 16 residues long. The J segment lost 1 base and the V segment lost 3 bases, leaving 7 bases of the junction unmatched. CDR1 is SGDLS and CDR2 is YYNGEE in the germline V gene.

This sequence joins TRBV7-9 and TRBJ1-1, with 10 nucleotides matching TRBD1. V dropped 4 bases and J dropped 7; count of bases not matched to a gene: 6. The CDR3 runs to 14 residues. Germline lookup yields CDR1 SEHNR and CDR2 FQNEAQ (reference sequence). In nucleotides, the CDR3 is TGTGCCAGCAGCTCGGGACAGGGGCGTCTTGAAGCTTTCTTT. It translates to CASSSGQGRLEAFF. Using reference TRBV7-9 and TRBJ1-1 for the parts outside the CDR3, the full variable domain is DTGVSQNPRHKITKRGQNVTFRCDPISEHNRLYWYRQTLGQGPEFLTYFQNEAQLEKSRLLSDRFSAERPKGSFSTLEIQRTEQGDSAMYLCASSSGQGRLEAFFGQGTRLTVV.

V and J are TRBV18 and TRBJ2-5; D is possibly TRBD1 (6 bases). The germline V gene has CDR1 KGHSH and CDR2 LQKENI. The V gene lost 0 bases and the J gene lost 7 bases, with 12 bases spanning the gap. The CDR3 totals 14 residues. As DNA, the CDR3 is TGTGCCAGCTCACCACCTCTCAGGGGAATGACCCAGTACTTC. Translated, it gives CASSPPLRGMTQYF.

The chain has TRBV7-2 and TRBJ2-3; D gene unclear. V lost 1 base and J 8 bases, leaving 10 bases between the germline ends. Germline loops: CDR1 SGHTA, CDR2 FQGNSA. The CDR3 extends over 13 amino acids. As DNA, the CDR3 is TGTGCCAGCAGCTTAGGCCTTTTGAGTACGCAGTATTTT. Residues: CASSLGLLSTQYF.

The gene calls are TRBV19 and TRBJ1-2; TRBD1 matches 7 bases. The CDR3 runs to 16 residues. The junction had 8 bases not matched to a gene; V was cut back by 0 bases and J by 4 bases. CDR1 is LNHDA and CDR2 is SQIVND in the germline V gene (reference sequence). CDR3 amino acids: CASSIEVVRGSYGYTF. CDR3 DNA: TGTGCCAGTAGTATAGAAGTCGTCAGGGGGTCCTATGGCTACACCTTC. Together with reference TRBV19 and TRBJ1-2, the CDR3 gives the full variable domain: DGGITQSPKYLFRKEGQNVTLSCEQNLNHDAMYWYRQDPGQGLRLIYYSQIVNDFQKGDIAEGYSVSREKKESFPLTVTSAQKNPTAFYLCASSIEVVRGSYGYTFGSGTRLTVV.

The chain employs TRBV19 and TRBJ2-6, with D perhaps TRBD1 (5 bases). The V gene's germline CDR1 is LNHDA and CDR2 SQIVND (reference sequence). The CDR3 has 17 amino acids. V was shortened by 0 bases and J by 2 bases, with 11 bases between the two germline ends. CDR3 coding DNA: TGTGCCAGTAGTATAGACAGGGCCAGCCCTGGGGCCAACGTCCTGACTTTC. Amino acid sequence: CASSIDRASPGANVLTF.

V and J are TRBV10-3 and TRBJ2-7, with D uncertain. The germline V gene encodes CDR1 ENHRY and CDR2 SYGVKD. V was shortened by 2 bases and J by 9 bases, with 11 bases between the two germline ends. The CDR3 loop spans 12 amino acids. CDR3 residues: CAISEDTVGQYF. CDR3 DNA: TGTGCCATCAGTGAGGACACCGTAGGGCAGTACTTC.

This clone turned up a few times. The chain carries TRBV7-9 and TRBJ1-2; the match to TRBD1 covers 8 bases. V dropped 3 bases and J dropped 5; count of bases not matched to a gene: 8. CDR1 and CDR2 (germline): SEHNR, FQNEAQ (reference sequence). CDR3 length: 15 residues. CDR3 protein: CASSFATTGAYGYTF. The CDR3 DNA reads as TGTGCCAGCAGCTTCGCTACGACAGGGGCTTATGGCTACACCTTC.

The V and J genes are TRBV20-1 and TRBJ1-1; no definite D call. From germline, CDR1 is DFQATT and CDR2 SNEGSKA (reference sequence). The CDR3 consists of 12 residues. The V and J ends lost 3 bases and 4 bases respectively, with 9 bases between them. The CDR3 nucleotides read TGCAGTGCTAGTGCAGGTTCCACTGAAGCTTTCTTT. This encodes CSASAGSTEAFF.

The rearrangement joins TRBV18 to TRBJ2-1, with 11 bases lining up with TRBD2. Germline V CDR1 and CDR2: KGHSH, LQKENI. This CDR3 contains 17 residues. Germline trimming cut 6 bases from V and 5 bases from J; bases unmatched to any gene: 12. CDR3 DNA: TGTGCCAGCTCCCCAAACGTGCCTAGCGGGAGGAACAATGAGCAGTTCTTC. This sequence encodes CASSPNVPSGRNNEQFF.

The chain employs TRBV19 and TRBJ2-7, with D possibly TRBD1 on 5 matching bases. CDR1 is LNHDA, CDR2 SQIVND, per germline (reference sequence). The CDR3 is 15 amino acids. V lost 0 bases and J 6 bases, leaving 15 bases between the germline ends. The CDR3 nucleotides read TGTGCCAGTAGTATAGATCCAGGGCCGATAGTCGAGCAGTACTTC. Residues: CASSIDPGPIVEQYF.

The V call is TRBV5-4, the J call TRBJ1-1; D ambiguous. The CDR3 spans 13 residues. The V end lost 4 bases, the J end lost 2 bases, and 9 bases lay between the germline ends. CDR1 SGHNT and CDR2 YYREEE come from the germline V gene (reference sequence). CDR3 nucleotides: TGTGCCAGCAGCCCTGGGCCTAACACTGAAGCTTTCTTT. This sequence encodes CASSPGPNTEAFF.

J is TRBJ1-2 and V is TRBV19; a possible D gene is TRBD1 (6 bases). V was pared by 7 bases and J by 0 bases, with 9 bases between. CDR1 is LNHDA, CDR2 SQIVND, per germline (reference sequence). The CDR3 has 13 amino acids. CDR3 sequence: CASKDSANYGYTF. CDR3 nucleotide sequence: TGTGCCAGTAAGGACAGTGCTAACTATGGCTACACCTTC.